This TCR beta chain was profiled in a study of shared clonotypes between healthy human individuals. Each donor was a Caucasian adult residing in Nashville, Tennessee. Libraries were prepared by immunoSEQ multiplex PCR; TCRdb keeps only in-frame clonotypes and omits some of them. The sample has 640,000 or so clones; more than 70% are singletons. The germline V gene encodes CDR1 ENHRY and CDR2 SYGVKD. This CDR3 spans 14 amino acids. Trimming left V 2 bases short and J 5 bases short, with 12 bases between. Sequencing input: memory CD4+ T cells sorted from blood. Subset in this sample: CD45RA-negative fraction. The chain employs TRBV10-3 and TRBJ2-5; TRBD1 might be the D (5 bases). This TCR was recovered from a woman under 40 in good health. DNA for the CDR3: TGTGCCATCAGTGAGCCAGGGCTGGCGGAGACCCAGTACTTC. It translates to CAISEPGLAETQYF.